This entry is about one TCR beta chain. Its antigen is still unknown. These data originate in a study of T cells in Graves' hyperthyroidism and ophthalmopathy. Overall study results and limits: Clonotypes that were expanded in thyroid above 0.001 mostly appeared in blood too.

Hyperthyroidism of Graves' type that showed no ophthalmopathy progression within 18 months was stable. Hyperthyroidism patients were newly diagnosed, had disease duration under 2 months, and were aged 18 to 65 years. Diagnoses used clinical symptoms, serum thyroxine and TRAb, thyroid ultrasound and orbital computed tomography. Looked up from germline, CDR1 is SQVTM and CDR2 is ANQGSEA. This CDR3 region has 14 residues. V was cut by 1 base and J by 0 bases, with 7 bases left in between. It was RNA transcripts that yielded the amplified TCR beta CDR3 regions. Using the HTBI primer set, a first-round RT-PCR was run on the TCR CDR3. MiXCR was run by TCRdb on the multiplex PCR reads, yielding one entry per CDR3 protein. The table shows over 200,000 distinct CDR3 sequences, with around 16% occurring only once.

This receptor was obtained from a man between 40 and 49 years old with Graves' hyperthyroidism. The chain has TRBV29-1 and TRBJ1-5; D not resolved. What was sequenced was blood. CDR3 amino acids: CSVEVPDSNQPQHF. Written as DNA, the CDR3 is TGCAGCGTTGAAGTACCAGATAGCAATCAGCCCCAGCATTTT.